These T cell receptor beta chains were read from a single sample in a study of T cell changes during pregnancy in multiple sclerosis. The data were produced by immunoSEQ multiplex PCR, yet TCRdb's version contains in-frame clones alone and is incomplete. The repertoire consists of under 110,000 clones, with about nine tenths occurring once and the leading ten covering 1.6%. This specimen was peripheral blood, taken after pregnancy. The origin of the receptors is a female donor with multiple sclerosis, enrolled in a pregnancy study. Each CDR3 is given with its conserved first and last residue. Fields, in order: clone size, J gene, V gene, D gene, CDR3 protein, CDR3 DNA. The D gene is left open where the match is weak. The size of a clone is reported for some rows only, either as once, few or many, or as a class for expanded clones.

once	TRBJ1-1	TRBV7-3	NA	CASSLEPGLGLTEAFF	TGTGCCAGCAGCTTAGAGCCGGGACTAGGTTTGACTGAAGCTTTCTTT
few	TRBJ2-2	TRBV9	NA	CASSLSLSNTGELFF	TGTGCCAGCAGCCTCTCTCTTTCGAACACCGGGGAGCTGTTTTTT
NA	TRBJ1-4	TRBV4-2	NA	CASSRNLRVANEKLFF	TGTGCCAGCAGCCGAAATCTGAGGGTTGCTAATGAAAAACTGTTTTTT
NA	TRBJ2-5	TRBV27	NA	CASSLFRLTYQETQYF	TGTGCCAGCAGTTTGTTTAGATTGACATACCAAGAGACCCAGTACTTC
NA	TRBJ2-7	TRBV5-4	TRBD2	CASSFSGGATGEQYF	TGTGCCAGCAGCTTTAGCGGGGGGGCTACGGGCGAGCAGTACTTC
NA	TRBJ2-6	TRBV2	NA	CASSRDSQGANVLTF	TGTGCCAGCAGTAGAGACAGTCAAGGGGCCAACGTCCTGACTTTC
NA	TRBJ2-1	TRBV30	NA	CAWSFHSSSYNEQFF	TGTGCCTGGAGTTTCCACAGCAGCTCCTACAATGAGCAGTTCTTC
NA	TRBJ2-7	TRBV11-2	NA	CASRSLRGYEQYF	TGTGCCAGCAGATCCCTTCGGGGCTACGAGCAGTACTTC
NA	TRBJ2-5	TRBV2	NA	CASRYRVQETQYF	TGTGCCAGCAGGTACCGGGTTCAAGAGACCCAGTACTTC
NA	TRBJ2-3	TRBV19	TRBD2	CASSMIAGGQVDTQYF	TGTGCCAGTAGTATGATAGCGGGGGGGCAGGTAGATACGCAGTATTTT
once	TRBJ2-7	TRBV6-1	NA	CASSGGQTYEQYF	TGTGCCAGCAGTGGTGGACAAACCTACGAGCAGTACTTC
once	TRBJ2-7	TRBV4-1	NA	CASSQGRLALSYEQYF	TGCGCCAGCAGCCAAGGTAGGCTAGCGTTGTCCTACGAGCAGTACTTC
NA	TRBJ1-5	TRBV28	NA	CASGGWNQPQHF	TGTGCCAGCGGAGGGTGGAATCAGCCCCAGCATTTT
NA	TRBJ2-5	TRBV7-3	TRBD2	CASSLKGGGPETQYF	TGTGCCAGCAGCTTAAAGGGCGGGGGGCCGGAGACCCAGTACTTC
NA	TRBJ2-1	TRBV6-4	TRBD2	CASSETSGSMSEQFF	TGTGCCAGCAGTGAAACTAGCGGGAGCATGTCTGAGCAGTTCTTC
NA	TRBJ2-7	TRBV6-5	NA	CATRRSSYEQYF	TGTGCCACCCGGAGGAGCTCCTACGAGCAGTACTTC
NA	TRBJ1-2	TRBV30	NA	CAWSAPRHGYTF	TGTGCCTGGAGTGCCCCCAGGCATGGCTACACCTTC
NA	TRBJ1-4	TRBV10-3	TRBD1	CAISPVGQGRSTNEKLFF	TGTGCCATCAGCCCCGTAGGACAGGGAAGGAGTACTAATGAAAAACTGTTTTTT
NA	TRBJ2-5	TRBV28	TRBD1	CASTQGRQETQYF	TGTGCCAGCACACAGGGGAGACAAGAGACCCAGTACTTC
NA	TRBJ1-1	TRBV5-1	NA	CASSLAGASTEAFF	TGCGCCAGCAGCTTGGCTGGGGCGTCCACTGAAGCTTTCTTT
NA	TRBJ2-1	TRBV10-2	TRBD1	CACGTGRSEQFF	TGCGCCTGCGGGACAGGGAGGAGTGAGCAGTTCTTC
NA	TRBJ2-3	TRBV28	NA	CASSLVQPDTQYF	TGTGCCAGCAGTTTAGTACAGCCAGATACGCAGTATTTT
NA	TRBJ1-5	TRBV5-6	NA	CASSSLGLNSNQPQHF	TGTGCCAGCAGCTCTCTAGGACTGAATAGCAATCAGCCCCAGCATTTT
NA	TRBJ2-7	TRBV5-5	NA	CASSFMDTSYEQYF	TGTGCCAGCAGCTTCATGGACACCTCCTACGAGCAGTACTTC
NA	TRBJ1-2	TRBV7-8	NA	CASSFFSGNGYTF	TGTGCCAGCAGCTTCTTTTCCGGGAATGGCTACACCTTC
NA	TRBJ2-6	TRBV4-1	NA	CASSNLQGRQISGANVLTF	TGCGCCAGCAGCAACCTCCAGGGGCGCCAAATCTCTGGGGCCAACGTCCTGACTTTC
NA	TRBJ2-5	TRBV2	NA	CASRDRDLETQYF	TGTGCCAGCCGTGACAGGGACTTGGAGACCCAGTACTTC
NA	TRBJ2-5	TRBV30	TRBD2	CAWSVLAGPQETQYF	TGTGCCTGGAGTGTGCTAGCGGGGCCCCAAGAGACCCAGTACTTC
NA	TRBJ2-2	TRBV9	NA	CASSPRPPGRNTGELFF	TGTGCCAGCAGCCCCCGCCCCCCCGGGAGGAACACCGGGGAGCTGTTTTTT
NA	TRBJ1-1	TRBV11-2	TRBD1	CASSSRTGALLEAFF	TGTGCCAGCAGCTCCCGGACAGGGGCGCTACTAGAAGCTTTCTTT